This T cell receptor beta chain emerged from a study of T cells during gluten challenge in celiac disease (dated by TCRdb to about 2017). About the study as a whole: Blood was collected at baseline, day 6 and day 14 of the challenge, and duodenal biopsies at baseline and day 14. On the Illumina MiSeq, single-cell libraries were sequenced as paired-end 250 bp and bulk libraries as paired-end 300 bp.

Libraries were made using 5' RACE. The reads were generated on an Illumina MiSeq. A modified SMART protocol was used to prepare the bulk TCR libraries. In the source study's methods: Selected pRESTO steps were used to preprocess the reads, and IMGT/HighV-QUEST was used to assign V, D, J genes and CDR3 junctions. A bulk sequence was kept only when the sequence appeared in at least two replicates with 10 or more cumulative reads. Repertoire diversity was estimated with an undersampling-corrected Shannon index in samples with more than 20 cells. Starting from the raw public reads, TCRdb applied fastp trimming at Q25, assembled clones with MiXCR and retained in-frame beta chains. One record per CDR3 amino acid sequence lists the most common genes and DNA. The V and J calls reflect TCRdb's pipeline rather than the authors' work. The sample includes 200 to 250 distinct CDR3 sequences, with around 12% observed a single time. The ten largest clones represent about 32% of the sample.

This clonotype was seen only a few times. Nothing much larger sits one base from this clone, and base qualities are not available. A 14-day oral dietary gluten challenge was undertaken by treated celiac disease patients on a gluten-free diet so that recall of gluten-specific T cells could be studied. Live lamina propria cells were gated as tetramer-binding CD3+ CD8- CD4+ T cells, excluding CD11c, CD14, CD15, CD19 and CD56 cells. An Aria II cell sorter was used to sort cells as single cells, and also in bulk when tetramer-positive cells were relatively plentiful. About 8 duodenal biopsies were taken from each challenged patient at baseline and on day 14. To produce cryopreserved lamina propria cell suspensions, biopsies were stripped of epithelium with EDTA, digested with collagenase, homogenized and filtered. Thawed cells were stained with a pool of PE-conjugated HLA-DQ:gluten tetramers presenting immunodominant gluten epitopes before sorting of tetramer-binding CD4+ T cells.

For CDR1 and CDR2, the germline V gene (reference sequence) lists DFQATT and SNEGSKA. Reading from cysteine to phenylalanine, the CDR3 counts 15 amino acids. The entry retains the CDR3 DNA only, 45 bases that are in frame from base 1. V loses 6 bases at its end and J loses 0 bases; junction bases beyond the gene matches: 10. Study-wide findings and limitations: In six or seven patients, roughly 12-44% of single-cell TCR-alpha/beta clonotypes seen at the latest time point had also been present at baseline, compared with about 51-55% in the bulk data. Bulk sequencing of challenge samples was performed for only a couple of patients with many gluten-specific T cells. Clonal expansion rose on day 6, as shown by reduced sample-corrected Shannon diversity of circulating gluten-specific T cells. Circulating gluten-specific T cells peaked on day 6, and the day-6 repertoire appeared to consist largely of expanded preexisting memory clonotypes.

The TCR sequence derives from a male donor with celiac disease. The rearrangement combines TRBV20-1 with TRBJ2-5; 7 bases in between match TRBD2. The sample was gluten-specific CD4+ T cells sorted from the duodenum using tetramers, taken at baseline or on day 14 of gluten challenge (not recorded which). The DNA sequence is as follows: TGCAGTGCCAAGACTAGCTCTTCGTACCAAGAGACCCAGTACTTC. The translation is CSAKTSSSYQETQYF.